These 21 T cell receptor beta chains were all obtained from the same sample, sequenced in a study of shared clonotypes between healthy human individuals. The repertoire was sequenced with immunoSEQ multiplex PCR; TCRdb's copy has only in-frame clones and lacks some. This table holds hundreds of thousands of clones, around 73% found once. The specimen sequenced was memory CD4+ T cells sorted from blood. Stated subset: CD45RA-negative fraction. Receptor source: a woman aged 25 to 45 in good health.

The J gene is TRBJ2-6, the V gene TRBV28, with D possibly TRBD1 on 5 matching bases. The germline gives CDR1 MDHEN, CDR2 SYDVKM. V was shortened by 7 bases and J by 0 bases, with 13 bases between the two germline ends. This CDR3 has 16 amino acids. The CDR3 DNA reads as TGTGCCAGCACCAAACAGGTGACCTCTGGGGCCAACGTCCTGACTTTC. Its protein product is CASTKQVTSGANVLTF.

V is TRBV11-2 and J is TRBJ2-3; 7 bases line up with TRBD2. V lost 5 bases to trimming and J lost 4 bases; unmatched junction nucleotides: 9. In germline, CDR1 is SGHAT, CDR2 FQNNGV. The CDR3 sequence is 15 residues long. CDR3 coding DNA: TGTGCCAGCAGCGGGACCCGGGGGGACGCAGATACGCAGTATTTT. It encodes CASSGTRGDADTQYF.

CDR3 nucleotide sequence: TGTGCCAGCAGCTTAGCGAGCGGGGTTACCTACGAGCAGTACTTC. This translates into CASSLASGVTYEQYF. The chain links TRBV7-8 to TRBJ2-7; 7 nucleotides align to TRBD2. Per germline, CDR1 SGHVS and CDR2 FQNEAQ. CDR3 length: 15 residues. V shed 0 bases, J shed 2 bases, and the junction held 4 bases outside the gene matches.

J is TRBJ2-7 and V is TRBV9; D remains unclear. In germline, CDR1 is SGDLS, CDR2 YYNGEE. V shed 0 bases and J shed 6 bases, with 13 bases lying between them. CDR3 length equals 14 residues. CDR3 DNA: TGTGCCAGCAGCGTAGAACCCCTAATCGGCGAGCAGTACTTC. This sequence encodes CASSVEPLIGEQYF.

The chain links TRBV4-1 to TRBJ2-1, with D possibly TRBD1 on 5 matching bases. The CDR3 length is 14 residues. CDR1 is MGHRA and CDR2 is YSYEKL in the germline V gene. Trimming took 2 bases from V and 6 from J, leaving 11 bases between them. In nucleotides, the CDR3 is TGCGCCAGCAGCCAAATAGTCAGGGTCAATGAGCAGTTCTTC. It yields the protein CASSQIVRVNEQFF.

This clone was seen a few times. The chain is built from TRBV2 and TRBJ2-6; D possibly corresponds to TRBD2 (7 bases). This CDR3 has 17 residues. CDR1 and CDR2 from the germline V gene are SNHLY and FYNNEI. Trimming stripped 6 bases from V and 0 bases from J, with 15 bases between. Written as DNA, the CDR3 is TGTGCCAGCAGCGCCCGGGGGGCGGGCTCTGGGGCCAACGTCCTGACTTTC. It is translated as CASSARGAGSGANVLTF.

The genes are TRBV7-7 and TRBJ2-1; D may be TRBD1 (5 bases). Germline assignment: CDR1 SSHAT and CDR2 FNYEAQ (reference sequence). The CDR3 runs to 18 residues. Trimming stripped 5 bases from V and 0 bases from J, with 20 bases between. The CDR3 loop is CASSGRRLGRISYNEQFF. The CDR3 nucleotides are TGTGCCAGCAGCGGGCGTCGATTGGGGCGGATCTCCTACAATGAGCAGTTCTTC.

This clone was counted a single time. This chain links TRBV28 with TRBJ1-1; D not certain. The CDR3 totals 13 residues. In germline, CDR1 is MDHEN, CDR2 SYDVKM. V lost 2 bases and J lost 11, with 15 bases in between. CDR3 loop: CASSLSGRARAFF. CDR3 bases: TGTGCCAGCAGTTTAAGTGGTCGGGCGAGGGCTTTCTTT.

The chain has TRBV5-1 and TRBJ1-2; D remains ambiguous. Germline V gene sequence: CDR1 SGHRS, CDR2 YFSETQ. V shed 0 bases and J shed 4 bases, with 10 bases lying between them. This CDR3 has 14 amino acids. This chain's CDR3 is CASSLAEGLYGYTF. The CDR3, as DNA: TGCGCCAGCAGCTTGGCCGAGGGCCTCTATGGCTACACCTTC.

The rearrangement uses TRBV28 and TRBJ2-1, with 9 bases lining up with TRBD1. V was clipped by 9 bases and J by 1 base; unmatched bases: 13. The germline CDR1 and CDR2 sequences are MDHEN and SYDVKM. The CDR3 runs 17 residues. The CDR3 loop is CASNRGTGTGSYNEQFF. CDR3 DNA: TGTGCCAGTAACCGGGGGACCGGGACAGGGTCCTACAATGAGCAGTTCTTC.

The chain carries TRBV6-1 and TRBJ2-1; the D gene is possibly TRBD1 (5 bases). Trimming shortened V by 2 bases and J by 4 bases, and 12 bases separated the two germline ends. The CDR3 has 15 residues. The germline V gene encodes CDR1 MNHNS and CDR2 SASEGT. For the CDR3, the DNA is TGTGCCAGCAGTGAATTGGCAGGGAAGTACAATGAGCAGTTCTTC. Amino acid sequence: CASSELAGKYNEQFF.

The chain recombines TRBV30 with TRBJ1-3; 7 nucleotides align to TRBD1. The CDR3 extends over 16 amino acids. Looked up from germline, CDR1 is GTSNPN and CDR2 is SVGIG (reference sequence). V shed 4 bases and J 2 bases; nucleotides not matched to a gene: 11. The CDR3 DNA reads as TGTGCCTGGAAATCACTATTCGGGACAGCTGGAAACACCATATATTTT. This gives the protein CAWKSLFGTAGNTIYF.

The gene calls are TRBV5-4 and TRBJ2-3; 8 bases are shared with TRBD2. The CDR3 covers 15 residues. After removal of 3 bases from V and 0 bases from J, the junction contained 3 bases not matched to a gene. Germline V CDR1 and CDR2: SGHNT, YYREEE (reference sequence). CDR3 coding DNA: TGTGCCAGCAGCTCCGGGAGGGCTAGCACAGATACGCAGTATTTT. Its protein is CASSSGRASTDTQYF.

This chain uses TRBV11-2 with TRBJ2-1; TRBD2 matches at 9 bases. J was trimmed by 9 bases and V by 1 base; bases with no gene match: 10. This CDR3 has 16 residues. Germline CDR1 and CDR2: SGHAT and FQNNGV. The CDR3 DNA reads as TGTGCCAGCAGCTTAGTAAGGCGAGCGGGAGGACTTGAGCAGTTCTTC. Its translation is CASSLVRRAGGLEQFF.

As concerns this clone: The same CDR3 arises from other DNA sequences in this sample as well. This chain uses TRBV28 with TRBJ2-7, with no clear D. Germline CDR1 reads MDHEN; CDR2 reads SYDVKM. V was cut by 4 bases and J by 4 bases, with 5 bases left in between. The CDR3 extends over 11 amino acids. The CDR3 DNA follows: TGTGCCAGCAGTTCCCGTTACGAGCAGTACTTC. This sequence encodes CASSSRYEQYF.

The gene calls are TRBV7-2 and TRBJ1-2; no reliable D call. Germline CDR1 reads SGHTA; CDR2 reads FQGNSA. V was pared by 3 bases and J by 5 bases, with 10 bases between. The CDR3 is made up of 13 amino acids. As DNA, the CDR3 is TGTGCCAGCAGCTTTAGGCGGATATATGGCTACACCTTC. Its protein product is CASSFRRIYGYTF. Using reference TRBV7-2 and TRBJ1-2 for the parts outside the CDR3, the full variable domain is GAGVSQSPSNKVTEKGKDVELRCDPISGHTALYWYRQSLGQGLEFLIYFQGNSAPDKSGLPSDRFSAERTGGSVSTLTIQRTQQEDSAVYLCASSFRRIYGYTFGSGTRLTVV.

This clone occurred once. The CDR3 sequence is CASSHAGLAIGELFF. As DNA, the CDR3 is TGTGCCAGCAGCCACGCGGGACTAGCGATCGGGGAGCTGTTTTTT. The gene calls are TRBV11-2 and TRBJ2-2; 10 nucleotides line up with TRBD2. V shed 5 bases, J shed 7 bases, and the junction held 7 bases outside the gene matches. There are 15 residues in the CDR3. Germline-derived CDR1 and CDR2 are SGHAT and FQNNGV.

This rearrangement joins TRBV5-1 to TRBJ1-1, with D possibly being TRBD1 (6 bases). This CDR3 region has 16 residues. V lost 2 bases, J lost 1 base, and 15 bases lay in between. Germline values: CDR1 SGHRS, CDR2 YFSETQ. The CDR3 nucleotides read TGCGCCAGCAGCTTCGCGCCGGGGGCGGGGAACACTGAAGCTTTCTTT. It codes for CASSFAPGAGNTEAFF.

The gene calls are TRBV6-5 and TRBJ1-1; 7 bases line up with TRBD1. The CDR3 is 13 residues long. V lost 4 bases to trimming and J lost 6 bases; unmatched junction nucleotides: 5. In germline, CDR1 is MNHEY, CDR2 SVGAGI. The CDR3 protein is CASSSIDRAEAFF. In nucleotides, the CDR3 is TGTGCCAGCAGTTCCATAGACAGGGCTGAAGCTTTCTTT.

The J gene is TRBJ2-1, the V gene TRBV11-3, with D maybe TRBD2 (5 bases). The germline V and J ends were trimmed by 5 bases and 2 bases, with 7 bases remaining between them. There are 13 residues in the CDR3. CDR1 is SGHNT, CDR2 YENEEA, per germline. CDR3 protein: CASSTGTYNEQFF. The CDR3 DNA sequence: TGTGCCAGCAGCACCGGGACCTACAATGAGCAGTTCTTC.

The chain is built from TRBV27 and TRBJ2-7; tentatively, D is TRBD2 (5 bases). Trimming took off 3 bases at V and 6 bases at J, with 9 bases between the two ends. Looked up from germline, CDR1 is MNHEY and CDR2 is SMNVEV (reference sequence). The CDR3 sequence is 12 residues long. This CDR3 reads CASSFAGAEQYF. As DNA, the CDR3 is TGTGCCAGCAGTTTCGCGGGTGCCGAGCAGTACTTC.